The clone carrying this T cell receptor (beta chain) was observed a handful of times. Antigen unknown. The CDR3 contains 14 residues. The ends were cut back, 6 bases at V and 0 bases at J, with 12 bases in the middle. Germline CDR1 MDHEN, CDR2 SYDVKM. The sample comes from a study of cytomegalovirus exposure and HLA in healthy donors. Study details: Earlier findings included roughly 100 million unique TCR beta sequences obtained from 150 million to 200 million T cells. The study's findings and limits: Among immune exposure information, only CMV serostatus was available. Across HLA loci, a later analysis found differing TCR association rates, with DRB1 most and HLA-C fewest.

PCR employed 60 Vbeta and 13 Jbeta primers. The table came from immunoSEQ multiplex PCR; TCRdb's copy has only in-frame clones and leaves some out. The sample yields approximately 110,000 clones, 15% seen once. This TCR was recovered from a woman under 30 in good health and CMV-seronegative. The source material was PBMCs. V usage is TRBV28 and J usage is TRBJ2-7, with D maybe TRBD1 (6 bases). For the CDR3, the DNA is TGTGCCAGCAGGAAGAGACAGGTCTCCTACGAGCAGTACTTC. This sequence encodes CASRKRQVSYEQYF.